The clone carrying this TCR beta chain was seen a single time. This sample is part of a study of blood T cell repertoires in COVID-19. Across the whole study: Whether acute or convalescent, the COVID-19 samples came from the United States, Italy and Spain. Nucleic acid was either cDNA or gDNA, and it came from T cells, B-cell-depleted T cells, or PBMCs.

Original methodology: Quantification of nucleated cells was approximated via reference gene primer amplification. This table comes from immunoSEQ multiplex PCR, and its TCRdb copy is limited to in-frame clones, with some not included. D and trimming come from the DNA, and the V and J calls and clone size come from that table. Here the sample spans approximately 200,000 clones, 86% being singletons. V gave up 2 bases and J gave up 7 bases; unmatched junction bases: 12. CDR3 length: 17 amino acids. Germline V lookup: CDR1 GTSNPN, CDR2 SVGIG (reference sequence). The chain combines TRBV30 with TRBJ2-1; 12 bases fit TRBD2. Source material: peripheral blood. The TCR sequence derives from a woman in her forties or fifties with acute or convalescent COVID-19. CDR3 protein: CAWSRSSGGAFENEQFF. In nucleotides, the CDR3 is TGTGCCTGGAGTCGGTCTAGCGGGGGGGCATTTGAGAATGAGCAGTTCTTC.